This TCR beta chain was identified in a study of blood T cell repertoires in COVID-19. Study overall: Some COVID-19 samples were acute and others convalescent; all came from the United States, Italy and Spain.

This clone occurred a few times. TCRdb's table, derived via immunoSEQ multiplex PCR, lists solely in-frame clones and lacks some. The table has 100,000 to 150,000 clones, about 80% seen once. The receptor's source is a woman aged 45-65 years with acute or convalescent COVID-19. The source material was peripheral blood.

The CDR3 nucleotides are TGTGCCAGCAGGGGGGACTCCAACTCTGAGCAGTTCTTC. Translated, it gives CASRGDSNSEQFF. The V call is TRBV6-5, the J call TRBJ2-1; D perhaps matches TRBD2 (6 bases). Germline V gives CDR1 MNHEY, CDR2 SVGAGI. The V and J ends lost 6 bases and 9 bases respectively, with 15 bases between them. The CDR3 is 13 amino acids.